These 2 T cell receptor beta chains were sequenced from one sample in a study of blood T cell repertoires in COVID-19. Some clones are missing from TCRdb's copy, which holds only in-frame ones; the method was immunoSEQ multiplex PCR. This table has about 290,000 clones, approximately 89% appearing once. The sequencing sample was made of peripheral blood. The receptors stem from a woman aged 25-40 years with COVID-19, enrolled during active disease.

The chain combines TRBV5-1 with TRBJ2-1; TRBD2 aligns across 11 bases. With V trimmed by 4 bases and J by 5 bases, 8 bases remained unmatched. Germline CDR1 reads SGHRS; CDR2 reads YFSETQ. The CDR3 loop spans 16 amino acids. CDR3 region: CASSTARLAGNNEQFF. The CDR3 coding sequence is TGCGCCAGCAGCACGGCTAGACTAGCGGGGAACAATGAGCAGTTCTTC.

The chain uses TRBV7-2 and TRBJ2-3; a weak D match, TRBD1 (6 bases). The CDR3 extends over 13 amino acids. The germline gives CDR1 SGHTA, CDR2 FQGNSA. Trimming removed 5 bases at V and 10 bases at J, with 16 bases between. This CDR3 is CASSLWTDSAQYF. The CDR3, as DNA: TGTGCCAGCAGCCTTTGGACAGACTCTGCGCAGTATTTT.